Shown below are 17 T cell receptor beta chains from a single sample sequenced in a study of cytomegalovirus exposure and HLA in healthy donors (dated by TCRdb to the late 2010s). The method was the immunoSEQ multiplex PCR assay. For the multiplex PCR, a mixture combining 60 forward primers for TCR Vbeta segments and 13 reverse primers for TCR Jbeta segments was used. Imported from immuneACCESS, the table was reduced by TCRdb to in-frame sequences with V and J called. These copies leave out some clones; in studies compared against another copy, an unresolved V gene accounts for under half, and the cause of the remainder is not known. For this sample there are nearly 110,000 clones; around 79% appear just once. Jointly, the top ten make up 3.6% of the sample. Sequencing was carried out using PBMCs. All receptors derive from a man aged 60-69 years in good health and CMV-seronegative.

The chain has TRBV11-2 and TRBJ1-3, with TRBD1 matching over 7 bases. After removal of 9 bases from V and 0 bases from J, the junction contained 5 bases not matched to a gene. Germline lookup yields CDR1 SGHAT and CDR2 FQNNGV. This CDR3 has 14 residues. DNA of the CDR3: TGTGCCAGTAACCCAGGGGGCTCTGGAAACACCATATATTTT. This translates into CASNPGGSGNTIYF.

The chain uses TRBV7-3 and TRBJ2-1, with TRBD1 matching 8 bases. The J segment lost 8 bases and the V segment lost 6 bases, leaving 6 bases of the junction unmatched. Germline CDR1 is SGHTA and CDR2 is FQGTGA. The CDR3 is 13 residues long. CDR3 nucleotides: TGTGCCAGCAGAAAGGCAGGGGGCGATGAGCAGTTCTTC. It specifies CASRKAGGDEQFF. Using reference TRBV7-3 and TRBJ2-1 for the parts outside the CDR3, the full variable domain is GAGVSQTPSNKVTEKGKYVELRCDPISGHTALYWYRQSLGQGPEFLIYFQGTGAADDSGLPNDRFFAVRPEGSVSTLKIQRTERGDSAVYLCASRKAGGDEQFFGPGTRLTVL.

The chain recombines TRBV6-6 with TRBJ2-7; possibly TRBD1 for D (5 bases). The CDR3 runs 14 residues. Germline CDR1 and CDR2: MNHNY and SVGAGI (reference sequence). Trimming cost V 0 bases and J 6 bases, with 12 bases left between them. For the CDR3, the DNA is TGTGCCAGCAGTTACTCTAAGGGGCTCGCCGAGCAGTACGTC. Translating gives CASSYSKGLAEQYV.

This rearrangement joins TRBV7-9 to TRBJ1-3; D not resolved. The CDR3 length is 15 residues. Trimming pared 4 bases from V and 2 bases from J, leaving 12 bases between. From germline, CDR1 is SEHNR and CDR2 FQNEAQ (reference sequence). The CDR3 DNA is TGTGCCAGCAGCTCCCAGAGGGAAGCTGGAAACACCATATATTTT. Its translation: CASSSQREAGNTIYF.

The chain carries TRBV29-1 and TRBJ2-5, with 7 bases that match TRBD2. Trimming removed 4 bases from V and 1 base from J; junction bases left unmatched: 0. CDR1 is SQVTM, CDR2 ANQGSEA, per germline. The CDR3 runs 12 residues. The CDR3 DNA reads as TGCAGCGTTGCGGGGGGCCAAGAGACCCAGTACTTC. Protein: CSVAGGQETQYF.

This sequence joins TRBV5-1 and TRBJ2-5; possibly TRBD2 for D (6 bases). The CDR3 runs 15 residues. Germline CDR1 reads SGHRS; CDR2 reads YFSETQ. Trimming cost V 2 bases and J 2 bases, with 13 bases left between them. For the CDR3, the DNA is TGCGCCAGCAGCTTCAGGGCGGGGCGGCAAGAGACCCAGTACTTC. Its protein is CASSFRAGRQETQYF.

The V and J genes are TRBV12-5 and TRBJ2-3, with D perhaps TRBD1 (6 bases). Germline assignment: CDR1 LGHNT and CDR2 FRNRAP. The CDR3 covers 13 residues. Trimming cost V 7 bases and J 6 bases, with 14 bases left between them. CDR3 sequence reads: CASEASGDDTQYF. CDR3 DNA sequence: TGTGCTAGTGAGGCTTCAGGGGATGATACGCAGTATTTT.

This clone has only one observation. CDR3 protein: CASSLAGGYTDTQYF. The CDR3 region has the DNA TGTGCCAGCAGTTTAGCGGGGGGTTACACAGATACGCAGTATTTT. This rearrangement joins TRBV27 to TRBJ2-3; 8 nucleotides agree with TRBD2. J lost 2 bases, V lost 2 bases, and 3 bases had no gene match. The CDR3 spans 15 residues. Germline V gives CDR1 MNHEY, CDR2 SMNVEV (reference sequence).

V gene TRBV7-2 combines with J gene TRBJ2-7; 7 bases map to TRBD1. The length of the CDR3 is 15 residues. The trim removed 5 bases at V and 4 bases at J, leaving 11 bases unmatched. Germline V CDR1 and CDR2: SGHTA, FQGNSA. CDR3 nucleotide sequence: TGTGCCAGCAGCGAACAGGGGCGAGCCTCATACGAGCAGTACTTC. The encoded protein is CASSEQGRASYEQYF.

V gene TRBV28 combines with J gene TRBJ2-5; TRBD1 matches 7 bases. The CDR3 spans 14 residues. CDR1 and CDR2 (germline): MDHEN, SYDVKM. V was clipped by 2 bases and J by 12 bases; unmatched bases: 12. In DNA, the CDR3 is TGTGCCAGCAGTTTAGGGCGACAGGGCGTTAGGGAGTACTTC. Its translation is CASSLGRQGVREYF.

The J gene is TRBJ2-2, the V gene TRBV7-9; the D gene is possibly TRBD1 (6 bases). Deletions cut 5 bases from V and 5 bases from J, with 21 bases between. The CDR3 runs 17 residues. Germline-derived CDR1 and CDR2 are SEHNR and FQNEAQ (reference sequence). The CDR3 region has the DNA TGTGCCAGCAGCCCTTACAAAAACAGGGAACAAACCGGGGAGCTGTTTTTT. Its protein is CASSPYKNREQTGELFF.

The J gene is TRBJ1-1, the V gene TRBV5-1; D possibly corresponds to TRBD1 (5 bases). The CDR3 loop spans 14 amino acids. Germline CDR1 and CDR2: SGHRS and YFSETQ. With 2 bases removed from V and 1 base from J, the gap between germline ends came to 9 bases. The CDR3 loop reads CASSFQTGNTEAFF. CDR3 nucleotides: TGCGCCAGCAGCTTTCAAACAGGGAACACTGAAGCTTTCTTT.

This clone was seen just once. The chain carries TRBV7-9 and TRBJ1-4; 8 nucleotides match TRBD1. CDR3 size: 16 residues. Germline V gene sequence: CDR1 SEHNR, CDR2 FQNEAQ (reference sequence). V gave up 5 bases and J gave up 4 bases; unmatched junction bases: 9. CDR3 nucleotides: TGTGCCAGCAGCCCTAAGCTGACAGGGGTTAATGAAAAACTGTTTTTT. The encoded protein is CASSPKLTGVNEKLFF.

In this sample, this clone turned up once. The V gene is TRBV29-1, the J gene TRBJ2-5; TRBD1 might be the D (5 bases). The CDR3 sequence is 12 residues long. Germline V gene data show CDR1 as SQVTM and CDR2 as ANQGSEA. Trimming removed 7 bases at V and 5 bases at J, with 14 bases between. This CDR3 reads CSALGQLETQYF. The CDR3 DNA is TGCAGCGCCCTGGGGCAGCTCGAGACCCAGTACTTC.

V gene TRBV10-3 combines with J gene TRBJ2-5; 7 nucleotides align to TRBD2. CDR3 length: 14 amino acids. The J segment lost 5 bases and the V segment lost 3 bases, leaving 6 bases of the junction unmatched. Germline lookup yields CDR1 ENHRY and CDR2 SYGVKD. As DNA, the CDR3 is TGTGCCATCAGTGATTATGCCGGGAGGGAGACCCAGTACTTC. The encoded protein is CAISDYAGRETQYF.

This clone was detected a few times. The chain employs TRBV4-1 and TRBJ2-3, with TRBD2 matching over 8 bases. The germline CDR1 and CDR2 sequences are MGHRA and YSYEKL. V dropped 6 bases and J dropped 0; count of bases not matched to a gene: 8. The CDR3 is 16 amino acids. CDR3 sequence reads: CASSLAGGRSTDTQYF. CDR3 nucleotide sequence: TGCGCCAGCAGTCTCGCGGGGGGACGAAGCACAGATACGCAGTATTTT.

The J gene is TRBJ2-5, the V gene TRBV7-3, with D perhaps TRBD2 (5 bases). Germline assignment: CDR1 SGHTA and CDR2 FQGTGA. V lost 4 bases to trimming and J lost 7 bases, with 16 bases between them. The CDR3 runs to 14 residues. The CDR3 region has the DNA TGTGCCAGCAGCTCACTGGGGATTGGAGGGACCCAGTACTTC. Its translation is CASSSLGIGGTQYF.